One sample yielded the 23 T cell receptor beta chains listed below, sequenced in a study of shared clonotypes between healthy human individuals. Clones were read by immunoSEQ multiplex PCR, and TCRdb kept only the in-frame ones, dropping some. Among under 600,000 clones listed, roughly 79% were seen once. Sequenced input: PBMCs. These receptors were taken from a woman aged 40 to 49 in good health. Some clones in this sample may be carry-over from other donors' samples.

This chain links TRBV7-9 with TRBJ1-1; D perhaps matches TRBD1 (5 bases). CDR1 and CDR2 (germline): SEHNR, FQNEAQ (reference sequence). The CDR3 is made up of 16 amino acids. The V gene lost 5 bases and the J gene lost 1 base, with 17 bases spanning the gap. The CDR3 nucleotides are TGTGCCAGCAGCCTCACAGGAGGCTCAGGGAACACTGAAGCTTTCTTT. Translating gives CASSLTGGSGNTEAFF.

As concerns this clone: One base separates it from a far larger clone, so it is likely a read error. This sequence joins TRBV28 and TRBJ1-1; 7 positions agree with TRBD1. The CDR3 is 14 residues long. Trimming cost V 6 bases and J 2 bases; bases outside gene matches: 6. Germline V CDR1 and CDR2: MDHEN, SYDVKM. The CDR3: CASRAGQTNTEAFF. The CDR3 coding sequence is TGTGCCAGCAGGGCGGGACAGACCAACACTGAAGCTTTCTTT.

The chain recombines TRBV7-2 with TRBJ2-3; D is unresolved. The CDR3 length is 14 residues. Germline assignment: CDR1 SGHTA and CDR2 FQGNSA. V lost 0 bases, J lost 0 bases, and 4 bases lay in between. In nucleotides, the CDR3 is TGTGCCAGCAGCTTAGCCCCTAGCACAGATACGCAGTATTTT. The encoded protein is CASSLAPSTDTQYF.

The rearrangement joins TRBV6-5 to TRBJ2-3, with no clear D. The length of the CDR3 is 14 residues. Germline lookup yields CDR1 MNHEY and CDR2 SVGAGI. Trimming removed 3 bases at V and 2 bases at J, with 9 bases between. DNA of the CDR3: TGTGCCAGCAGTTATGGGGTCGACACAGATACGCAGTATTTT. Protein sequence: CASSYGVDTDTQYF.

V gene TRBV13 combines with J gene TRBJ2-3; the match to TRBD2 covers 8 bases. Trimming took 5 bases from V and 5 from J; bases not matched to a gene: 6. This CDR3 has 14 amino acids. CDR1 and CDR2 from the germline V gene are PRHDT and FYEKMQ (reference sequence). CDR3 sequence (DNA): TGTGCCAGCAGCGTTAGCGGGATGGGAGATACGCAGTATTTT. Residues: CASSVSGMGDTQYF.

The chain combines TRBV7-8 with TRBJ2-3; perhaps TRBD2 as D (6 bases). The V end was cut by 0 bases, the J end by 1 base, with 14 bases between. The CDR3 covers 17 residues. Germline CDR1 is SGHVS and CDR2 is FQNEAQ. This CDR3 is CASSLALLGGGTDTQYF. The CDR3 DNA reads TGTGCCAGCAGCTTAGCGCTCCTAGGAGGGGGCACAGATACGCAGTATTTT.

The chain combines TRBV5-1 with TRBJ2-7, with TRBD1 identical over 12 bases. The CDR3 is made up of 14 amino acids. The V gene's germline CDR1 is SGHRS and CDR2 YFSETQ. The J segment lost 6 bases and the V segment lost 4 bases, leaving 5 bases of the junction unmatched. The CDR3 coding sequence is TGCGCCAGCAGCGGGGGGACAGGGGGCCTCGAGCAGTACTTC. It specifies CASSGGTGGLEQYF.

V is TRBV5-6 and J is TRBJ2-2; a possible D gene is TRBD1 (5 bases). The germline V gene has CDR1 SGHDT and CDR2 YYEEEE. This CDR3 has 15 residues. Trimming took off 0 bases at V and 1 base at J, with 7 bases between the two ends. The CDR3 region is CASSLGQGNTGELFF. The CDR3 DNA reads as TGTGCCAGCAGCTTGGGGCAGGGGAACACCGGGGAGCTGTTTTTT. Variable domain in full (rest from reference TRBV5-6 and TRBJ2-2): DAGVTQSPTHLIKTRGQQVTLRCSPKSGHDTVSWYQQALGQGPQFIFQYYEEEERQRGNFPDRFSGHQFPNYSSELNVNALLLGDSALYLCASSLGQGNTGELFFGEGSRLTVL.

The chain carries TRBV19 and TRBJ2-7, with no clear D. V was clipped by 3 bases and J by 0 bases, with 15 bases between them. This CDR3 is built from 16 residues. Germline loops: CDR1 LNHDA, CDR2 SQIVND (reference sequence). The DNA for the CDR3 is TGTGCCAGTAGTATGAGTAGTCCGCGATACTCCTACGAGCAGTACTTC. Translating gives CASSMSSPRYSYEQYF. The whole variable domain, filled in from reference TRBV19 and TRBJ2-7, reads DGGITQSPKYLFRKEGQNVTLSCEQNLNHDAMYWYRQDPGQGLRLIYYSQIVNDFQKGDIAEGYSVSREKKESFPLTVTSAQKNPTAFYLCASSMSSPRYSYEQYFGPGTRLTVT.

This clone was recorded many times. V and J are TRBV7-2 and TRBJ1-2; D is unclear. This CDR3 comprises 16 residues. Trimming took off 1 base at V and 0 bases at J, with 12 bases between the two ends. Looked up from germline, CDR1 is SGHTA and CDR2 is FQGNSA. CDR3 amino acids: CASSLVAGSSNYGYTF. Here the CDR3 DNA reads TGTGCCAGCAGCTTAGTCGCGGGCAGCTCTAACTATGGCTACACCTTC.

V usage is TRBV11-3 and J usage is TRBJ2-1; perhaps TRBD2 as D (6 bases). Germline CDR1 reads SGHNT; CDR2 reads YENEEA. The germline V and J ends were trimmed by 6 bases and 5 bases, with 11 bases remaining between them. The CDR3 sequence is 13 residues long. CDR3 nucleotide sequence: TGTGCCAGCAGTCCTGGACTAAACAATGAGCAGTTCTTC. This encodes CASSPGLNNEQFF.

This rearrangement joins TRBV9 to TRBJ2-7, with TRBD2 matching 10 bases. This CDR3 spans 15 amino acids. The junction had 7 bases not matched to a gene; V was cut back by 4 bases and J by 3 bases. CDR1 is SGDLS, CDR2 YYNGEE, per germline. CDR3 amino acids: CASSPTSGANYEQYF. The CDR3 DNA is TGTGCCAGCAGCCCTACTAGCGGGGCGAACTACGAGCAGTACTTC.

This rearrangement joins TRBV5-1 to TRBJ2-3; 15 nucleotides line up with TRBD2. In germline, CDR1 is SGHRS, CDR2 YFSETQ. Trimming removed 4 bases from V and 0 bases from J; junction bases left unmatched: 3. The CDR3 runs 17 residues. The DNA for the CDR3 is TGCGCCAGCAGCCAGGGACTAGCGGGAGGTAGCACAGATACGCAGTATTTT. Translated, it gives CASSQGLAGGSTDTQYF.

In its sample, this clone was seen many times. DNA of the CDR3: TGCGCCAGCAAAAAGGACAGGAACACTGAAGCTTTCTTT. As protein: CASKKDRNTEAFF. V is TRBV10-2 and J is TRBJ1-1; a weak D match, TRBD1 (6 bases). Trimming stripped 7 bases from V and 1 base from J, with 10 bases between. The germline V gene encodes CDR1 WSHSY and CDR2 SAAADI. The CDR3 is made up of 13 amino acids.

The table lists this clone with a count of one. With only one base between it and a far larger clone, this is likely a read error. The V and J genes are TRBV4-1 and TRBJ1-1, with 8 bases identical to TRBD1. The CDR3 has 14 residues. In germline, CDR1 is MGHRA, CDR2 YSYEKL. This CDR3 reads CASSQVDRGTKAFF. CDR3 DNA sequence: TGCGCCAGCAGCCAAGTTGACAGGGGCACTAAAGCTTTCTTT.

The chain recombines TRBV30 with TRBJ2-1; D remains unclear. V was pared by 4 bases and J by 8 bases, with 21 bases between. In germline, CDR1 is GTSNPN, CDR2 SVGIG (reference sequence). This CDR3 is built from 15 residues. CDR3 DNA sequence: TGTGCCTGGATCATCCCTGGGGTTACGATCGATGAGCAGTTCTTC. Residues: CAWIIPGVTIDEQFF.

V and J are TRBV5-5 and TRBJ2-1; weak D call: TRBD2 (6 bases). The CDR3 spans 18 residues. Germline-derived CDR1 and CDR2 are SGHKS and YYEKEE (reference sequence). Trimming stripped 3 bases from V and 2 bases from J, with 21 bases between. CDR3 DNA sequence: TGTGCCAGCAGCTCCCGTGGGGGAGTTAGCGGCACCTACAATGAGCAGTTCTTC. It yields the protein CASSSRGGVSGTYNEQFF.

V gene TRBV9 combines with J gene TRBJ2-1; 10 bases line up with TRBD2. Looked up from germline, CDR1 is SGDLS and CDR2 is YYNGEE. V dropped 5 bases and J dropped 7; count of bases not matched to a gene: 9. This CDR3 contains 15 residues. In DNA form, the CDR3 reads TGTGCCAGCAGTCCTCTAGCGGGAGTTTATAATGAGCAGTTCTTC. It yields the protein CASSPLAGVYNEQFF.

V usage is TRBV6-6 and J usage is TRBJ2-1; no clear D. Germline V gene sequence: CDR1 MNHNY, CDR2 SVGAGI (reference sequence). The CDR3 runs to 14 residues. V lost 0 bases, J lost 9 bases, and 12 bases lay in between. In DNA form, the CDR3 reads TGTGCCAGCAGTTACTCGAGTTCCGAGATTGAGCAGTTCTTC. It translates to CASSYSSSEIEQFF.

This chain links TRBV30 with TRBJ2-2; D gene unclear. This CDR3 is built from 12 residues. The germline V and J ends were trimmed by 4 bases and 6 bases, with 9 bases remaining between them. Looked up from germline, CDR1 is GTSNPN and CDR2 is SVGIG (reference sequence). The DNA for the CDR3 is TGTGCCTGGACCCGTGGGGCCGGGGAGCTGTTTTTT. The encoded protein is CAWTRGAGELFF.

The chain combines TRBV2 with TRBJ1-1; tentatively, D is TRBD1 (5 bases). Trimming took 5 bases from V and 0 from J, leaving 16 bases between them. Germline CDR1 SNHLY, CDR2 FYNNEI. The CDR3 loop spans 16 amino acids. CDR3 loop: CASSFQSGPMNTEAFF. In nucleotides, the CDR3 is TGTGCCAGCAGTTTTCAATCGGGGCCCATGAACACTGAAGCTTTCTTT.

The CDR3 loop is CASSPGGAPYEQYF. The CDR3 nucleotides are TGTGCCAGCAGCCCAGGAGGCGCACCCTACGAGCAGTACTTC. This rearrangement joins TRBV7-2 to TRBJ2-7; TRBD2 might be the D (5 bases). Germline-derived CDR1 and CDR2 are SGHTA and FQGNSA. V gave up 5 bases and J gave up 2 bases, with 13 bases separating them. This CDR3 has 14 amino acids. Variable domain in full (rest from reference TRBV7-2 and TRBJ2-7): GAGVSQSPSNKVTEKGKDVELRCDPISGHTALYWYRQSLGQGLEFLIYFQGNSAPDKSGLPSDRFSAERTGGSVSTLTIQRTQQEDSAVYLCASSPGGAPYEQYFGPGTRLTVT.

The table lists this clone with a count of one. The genes are TRBV9 and TRBJ2-2; D not certain. Germline V CDR1 and CDR2: SGDLS, YYNGEE. The CDR3 is 16 residues long. V was clipped by 5 bases and J by 3 bases, with 17 bases between them. The CDR3 nucleotides are TGTGCCAGCAGTATAGACCCCAACCTGTACACCGGGGAGCTGTTTTTT. Its protein product is CASSIDPNLYTGELFF.